This T cell receptor (beta chain) was recorded in a study of CD8+ T cells in alopecia areata. Background on the study: Grafting placed skin from approximately 6-12-month-old C3H/HeJ donors with spontaneous alopecia onto roughly 6-11-week-old female C3H/HeJ mice.

Sequencing used cDNA as its template, made by extracting RNA and reverse transcribing it. Profiled with immunoSEQ multiplex PCR; TCRdb holds only in-frame clones, not every one. The sample includes some 110,000 clones, none of them occurring once. Regarding this clone: Mouse gene names and germline throughout. The read gets to within 4 residues of the CDR3 end, and the germline J gene fills in the rest.

From germline, CDR1 is NNHNN and CDR2 SYGAGS (reference sequence). The V gene end was trimmed by 0 bases and the J gene end by 0 bases; junction bases not matched to a gene: 1. The CDR3 is 15 residues long. The J gene is TRBJ2-7, the V gene TRBV13-2, with TRBD2 matching over 9 bases. Sequencing was done on a sample of lesional skin. The clonotype was recovered from a C3H/HeJ mouse with alopecia areata. The mouse strain carries the MHC haplotype H2-k. The CDR3 loop is CASGDGLGVSYEQYF. CDR3 DNA, as far as it was read: TGTGCCAGCGGTGATGGACTGGGGGTCTCCTAT.